The present entry profiles one TCR beta chain with its context. Its target is unknown. The sample belongs to a study of response to subunit inactivated influenza vaccine. TCRdb re-called the RT-PCR reads with MiXCR, one entry per CDR3 protein. The sample lists about 540,000 distinct CDR3 sequences; around 21% were seen once. Germline CDR1 is SQVTM and CDR2 is ANQGSEA. The CDR3 sequence is 10 residues long. Trimming stripped 7 bases from V and 5 bases from J, with 8 bases between. Study results and limitations: The authors proposed limited new T cell recruitment per seasonal influenza vaccination.

The data also belong to a second study, concerning T cells expressing NK-cell markers. That paper adds: UMIs accompanied the 5'RACE template switching by which TCR beta cDNA was made. Source material for TCR beta repertoires consisted of sorted CD3+CD56+NKG2C+, CD3+CD56+NKG2C- and CD3+CD56-NKG2C+ T cells. In several experiments, sorting was confined to alpha-beta TCR T cells through use of an anti-gamma-delta TCR antibody.

The sample consisted of CD4+ T cells sorted from PBMCs, taken 11 to 12 days after vaccination. The clonotype originates from a middle-aged man who received an inactivated influenza vaccine. V usage is TRBV29-1 and J usage is TRBJ1-1, with D unresolved. The CDR3 region is CSGGGTEAFF. DNA for the CDR3: TGCAGCGGGGGAGGGACTGAAGCTTTCTTT.